One and the same sample provided the 10 T cell receptor beta chains below, sequenced in a study of CD8 T cells in Susac syndrome. About 0.45 to 1 ug RNA was reverse transcribed with random hexamers. MiXCR, run by TCRdb on the immunoSEQ multiplex PCR reads, gives a single entry per CDR3 protein. The sample lists approximately 190,000 distinct CDR3 sequences, around 95% seen once, with around 0.16% in the top ten. Sequences were obtained from CD8+ T cells from PBMCs. Receptors were obtained from a human donor with Susac syndrome.

J is TRBJ2-7 and V is TRBV11-2, with a possible D match to TRBD1 (7 bases). The length of the CDR3 is 12 residues. CDR1 SGHAT and CDR2 FQNNGV come from the germline V gene. Trimming took 5 bases from V and 5 from J, leaving 10 bases between them. DNA for the CDR3: TGTGCCAGCAGCGGCAGGGGGGACGAGCAGTACTTC. This codes for CASSGRGDEQYF.

The chain carries TRBV6-4 and TRBJ1-5; D might be TRBD1 (5 bases). The CDR3 totals 13 residues. Germline-derived CDR1 and CDR2 are MRHNA and SNTAGT. V lost 5 bases and J 7 bases, leaving 12 bases between the germline ends. CDR3 in DNA: TGTGCCAGCAGTACTGATGCAGGGCAGCCCCAGCATTTT. The encoded protein is CASSTDAGQPQHF.

The V gene is TRBV11-2, the J gene TRBJ2-7; D not resolved. CDR3 length: 13 residues. CDR1 is SGHAT and CDR2 is FQNNGV in the germline V gene. V lost 3 bases and J 2 bases, leaving 8 bases between the germline ends. CDR3 residues: CASSFAVAYEQYF. CDR3 nucleotide sequence: TGTGCCAGCAGCTTCGCAGTCGCCTACGAGCAGTACTTC.

The rearrangement uses TRBV20-1 and TRBJ2-7; TRBD2 matches at 7 bases. Germline CDR1 and CDR2: DFQATT and SNEGSKA (reference sequence). Trimming cost V 6 bases and J 4 bases; bases outside gene matches: 15. This CDR3 is built from 15 residues. This CDR3 is CSAWKGGRAGYEQYF. The DNA of the CDR3 is TGCAGTGCATGGAAAGGTGGGAGGGCCGGGTACGAGCAGTACTTC.

This chain connects TRBV13 to TRBJ2-7; 10 nucleotides agree with TRBD1. V was clipped by 0 bases and J by 0 bases; unmatched bases: 5. The CDR3 sequence is 17 residues long. The germline V gene encodes CDR1 PRHDT and CDR2 FYEKMQ (reference sequence). CDR3 residues: CASSLGRGTGVSYEQYF. For the CDR3, the DNA is TGTGCCAGCAGCTTAGGTCGTGGGACAGGGGTCTCCTACGAGCAGTACTTC.

The chain is built from TRBV29-1 and TRBJ2-2, with 11 bases lining up with TRBD2. In germline, CDR1 is SQVTM, CDR2 ANQGSEA. This CDR3 region has 14 residues. With V trimmed by 5 bases and J by 4 bases, 3 bases remained unmatched. CDR3 nucleotides: TGCAGCGTTCTAGCGGGGGGATTCACCGGGGAGCTGTTTTTT. It codes for CSVLAGGFTGELFF.

This chain joins TRBV20-1 and TRBJ2-7, with D possibly matching TRBD1 (6 bases). CDR1 and CDR2 from the germline V gene are DFQATT and SNEGSKA (reference sequence). The CDR3 has 15 residues. V was shortened by 0 bases and J by 4 bases, with 16 bases between the two germline ends. The CDR3, as DNA: TGCAGTGCTAGAGATCTTAAGGACAGTCTGTACGAGCAGTACTTC. Its translation is CSARDLKDSLYEQYF.

The chain is built from TRBV12-3 or TRBV12-4 and TRBJ1-5; D may be TRBD1 (5 bases). There are 13 residues in the CDR3. V was pared by 2 bases and J by 7 bases, with 9 bases between. CDR3 protein: CASSLSGGQPQHF. DNA of the CDR3: TGTGCCAGCAGTTTAAGCGGGGGGCAGCCCCAGCATTTT.

V and J are TRBV6-5 and TRBJ2-5; 8 positions agree with TRBD1. The CDR3 has 16 residues. Germline V gives CDR1 MNHEY, CDR2 SVGAGI. Losses at the gene ends were 2 bases for V and 1 base for J; bases not matched to a gene: 6. The CDR3 region has the DNA TGTGCCAGCAGTTACCTCGGGACAGGCCGCCAAGAGACCCAGTACTTC. Translating gives CASSYLGTGRQETQYF.

The CDR3 loop is CSARDRGQGYGYTF. As DNA, the CDR3 is TGCAGTGCTAGAGATCGGGGGCAAGGCTATGGCTACACCTTC. V gene TRBV20-1 combines with J gene TRBJ1-2; D is perhaps TRBD1 (6 bases). Germline CDR1 and CDR2: DFQATT and SNEGSKA (reference sequence). V was trimmed by 0 bases and J by 4 bases, leaving 12 bases between them. The CDR3 totals 14 residues.